The rows below give T cell receptor beta chains drawn from one sample of a study of T cells in narcolepsy. TCRdb's copy holds only in-frame clones and misses some; the assay was immunoSEQ multiplex PCR. The table lists more than 30,000 clones, roughly 83% of them singletons. What was sequenced was CD45RA- memory CD4+ T cells from PBMCs. Every receptor here comes from a human donor with narcolepsy. Each CDR3 is given with its conserved first and last residue. Each record gives: D gene, clone size, V gene, J gene, CDR3 protein, CDR3 DNA. A D gene is named only where the DNA matches it firmly. The size of a clone is reported for some rows only, either as once, few or many, or as a class for expanded clones.

-	few	TRBV20-1	TRBJ2-7	CSARRNYEQYF	TGCAGTGCTAGGAGGAACTACGAGCAGTACTTC
TRBD1	-	TRBV6-1	TRBJ2-1	CASTRDRGFEQFF	TGTGCCAGCACACGGGACAGGGGGTTTGAGCAGTTCTTC
-	few	TRBV7-9	TRBJ1-2	CASSLQGNGYTF	TGTGCCAGCAGCCTCCAGGGTAATGGCTACACCTTC
-	-	TRBV19	TRBJ2-3	CASTFGTSGADTQYF	TGTGCCAGTACCTTCGGGACATCAGGGGCAGATACGCAGTATTTT
-	-	TRBV4-3	TRBJ2-3	CASSQGLGVTDTQYF	TGCGCCAGCAGCCAAGGACTAGGGGTCACAGATACGCAGTATTTT
TRBD1	-	TRBV7-9	TRBJ1-5	CASSPGTGFHSNQPQHF	TGTGCCAGCAGCCCTGGGACAGGCTTCCATAGCAATCAGCCCCAGCATTTT
-	-	TRBV5-6	TRBJ2-1	CASSLDWSQDYEQFF	TGTGCCAGCAGCTTGGATTGGTCGCAGGATTATGAGCAGTTCTTC
-	few	TRBV19	TRBJ1-1	CASSIRGAGAEAFF	TGTGCCAGTAGTATACGGGGGGCAGGCGCTGAAGCTTTCTTT
TRBD1	once	TRBV10-1	TRBJ1-5	CANVPGTAANQPQHF	TGCGCCAACGTGCCCGGGACAGCTGCGAATCAGCCCCAGCATTTT
-	-	TRBV14	TRBJ1-4	CASSLGGTEREKLFF	TGTGCCAGCAGCCTCGGGGGCACTGAGAGAGAAAAACTGTTTTTT
-	-	TRBV25-1	TRBJ2-1	CASSRDGGSYNEQFF	TGTGCCAGCAGTCGTGACGGTGGCTCCTACAATGAGCAGTTCTTC
-	-	TRBV4-3	TRBJ2-5	CASSQDAGGETQYF	TGCGCCAGCAGCCAAGATGCTGGAGGAGAGACCCAGTACTTC
-	-	TRBV30	TRBJ1-5	CAWSINRGHSNQPQHF	TGTGCCTGGAGCATCAACCGGGGTCATAGCAATCAGCCCCAGCATTTT
-	once	TRBV21-1	TRBJ2-5	CDQQQVGWKTQYF	TGTGACCAGCAGCAAGTGGGGTGGAAGACCCAGTACTTC
-	-	TRBV11-2	TRBJ1-2	CASRTLVGGPTSNYGYTF	TGTGCCAGCCGAACTCTGGTTGGGGGCCCTACTTCTAACTATGGCTACACCTTC
-	-	TRBV29-1	TRBJ2-7	CSVSQGLSYEQYF	TGCAGCGTTTCGCAGGGCCTCTCCTACGAGCAGTACTTC
-	-	TRBV12-2	TRBJ1-2	CASRLRCQGYGYTF	TGTGCAAGTCGCTTAAGGTGTCAGGGCTATGGCTACACCTTC
-	-	TRBV29-1	TRBJ1-1	CSAREAFF	TGCAGCGCCCGCGAAGCTTTCTTT
-	-	TRBV11-3	TRBJ2-2	CASSLDRTGELFF	TGTGCCAGCAGCTTAGATAGGACCGGGGAGCTGTTTTTT
-	-	TRBV6-5	TRBJ2-7	CASSISSSYEQYF	TGTGCCAGCAGTATCTCTAGCTCCTACGAGCAGTACTTC
-	few	TRBV19	TRBJ2-1	CASSIRDSEQFF	TGTGCCAGTAGTATTCGGGATTCTGAGCAGTTCTTC
-	once	TRBV19	TRBJ2-5	CASSMTERETQYF	TGTGCCAGTAGTATGACGGAACGGGAGACCCAGTACTTC
-	-	TRBV14	TRBJ2-1	CASSQVGRTEQFF	TGTGCCAGCAGCCAAGTCGGAAGGACTGAGCAGTTCTTC
-	once	TRBV14	TRBJ2-5	CASSRSVGTWGTQYF	TGTGCCAGCAGCCGATCAGTCGGGACCTGGGGGACCCAGTACTTC
-	-	TRBV5-8	TRBJ2-1	CASTRGLSSYNEQFF	TGTGCCAGCACCCGGGGGCTCAGCTCCTACAATGAGCAGTTCTTC
-	-	TRBV11-2	TRBJ1-1	CASSLEGAAFF	TGTGCCAGCAGCTTAGAGGGAGCAGCTTTCTTT
-	-	TRBV5-5	TRBJ2-7	CASSPGDSYEQYF	TGTGCCAGCAGTCCAGGGGATTCCTACGAGCAGTACTTC
-	few	TRBV2	TRBJ1-2	CASRRARTDNYGYTF	TGTGCCAGCAGGCGAGCTCGGACAGATAACTATGGCTACACCTTC
-	-	TRBV11-1	TRBJ2-6	CASSLDAGEGSSGANVLTF	TGTGCCAGCAGCTTAGATGCAGGTGAAGGAAGCTCTGGGGCCAACGTCCTGACTTTC
-	-	TRBV19	TRBJ1-1	CASSIQGPAEAFF	TGTGCCAGTAGTATCCAGGGACCCGCTGAAGCTTTCTTT
-	-	TRBV5-5	TRBJ2-1	CASSFQRDAYNEQFF	TGTGCCAGCAGCTTCCAGAGGGATGCCTACAATGAGCAGTTCTTC
TRBD2	-	TRBV6-6	TRBJ2-7	CASSSGLAAYEQYF	TGTGCCAGCAGTTCGGGACTAGCAGCCTACGAGCAGTACTTC
TRBD1	-	TRBV6-5	TRBJ2-7	CASSLRDRGFEQYF	TGTGCCAGCAGTCTCCGAGACAGGGGTTTCGAGCAGTACTTC
TRBD1	-	TRBV29-1	TRBJ2-7	CSVEDRGQVGQGEYF	TGCAGCGTTGAAGATCGAGGACAGGTGGGGCAGGGGGAGTACTTC
-	-	TRBV28	TRBJ2-7	CASRGSGSAYEQYF	TGTGCCAGCAGGGGGAGCGGGTCCGCCTACGAGCAGTACTTC
-	once	TRBV11-2	TRBJ1-4	CASSLGQGAINEKLFF	TGTGCCAGCAGCTTAGGCCAGGGAGCGATTAATGAAAAACTGTTTTTT
-	-	TRBV21-1	TRBJ1-2	CASRTGTGNYGYTF	TGTGCCAGCAGGACCGGGACAGGGAACTATGGCTACACCTTC
-	-	TRBV7-2	TRBJ2-7	CASSLQWGEAYEQYF	TGTGCCAGCAGCCTTCAGTGGGGCGAGGCCTACGAGCAGTACTTC
TRBD1	-	TRBV5-6	TRBJ1-2	CASSPGTGVNYGYTF	TGTGCCAGCAGCCCAGGGACAGGGGTTAACTATGGCTACACCTTC
TRBD1	few	TRBV27	TRBJ2-7	CATKGQGWGYEQYF	TGTGCCACCAAGGGACAGGGATGGGGCTACGAGCAGTACTTC
TRBD2	-	TRBV9	TRBJ2-1	CASSARGLAGGYNEQFF	TGTGCCAGCAGCGCGAGGGGACTAGCGGGAGGATACAATGAGCAGTTCTTC
-	-	TRBV27	TRBJ2-7	CASSYGGERRHYEQYF	TGTGCCAGCAGTTACGGGGGAGAGCGGAGACACTACGAGCAGTACTTC
TRBD2	once	TRBV11-2	TRBJ2-3	CASSLELAGGPGGTQYF	TGTGCCAGCAGCTTAGAGCTAGCGGGAGGGCCTGGGGGTACGCAGTATTTT
-	few	TRBV7-3	TRBJ2-7	CASSLIRDQQYF	TGTGCCAGCAGCCTCATAAGGGACCAGCAGTACTTC
TRBD1	-	TRBV9	TRBJ1-3	CASSATQGAGNTIYF	TGTGCCAGCAGCGCTACTCAGGGGGCTGGAAACACCATATATTTT
-	-	TRBV4-3	TRBJ2-1	CASSQGGTGTEQFF	TGCGCCAGCAGCCAAGGGGGGACGGGGACCGAGCAGTTCTTC